This T cell receptor beta chain was identified during a study of vaccination and CD4 T cells after COVID-19. The overall study: Convalescent persons amounted to six males plus four females, two of whom were Hispanic.

As for treatment: roughly ten-day PBMC culture with coronavirus spike peptide pools or control peptides (ViraFEST assay). Antigen-specific T cell expansion with peptide pools preceded TCR sequencing in the ViraFEST approach. Peptide pools at 9.5 to 10 ug/ml, together with approximately 9.6 IU/ml IL-2, were added to cultures of some 2 million PBMCs per well. Sequenced with the Oncomine TCR Beta short-read assay was DNA taken from cultured CD4+ T cells. TCRdb re-derived calls from the PCR reads in MiXCR, one entry per CDR3 protein. The sample records about 14,000 distinct CDR3 sequences, roughly two fifths being singletons. This clonotype was seen just once. Its target is unknown. The V and J ends lost 5 bases and 4 bases respectively, with 8 bases between them. CDR1 and CDR2 from the germline V gene are DFQATT and SNEGSKA (reference sequence). This CDR3 region has 12 residues.

This clonotype was sampled from a human donor who had recovered from COVID-19. The V call is TRBV20-1, the J call TRBJ2-2; D is uncertain. The sample was CD4+ T cells from blood, cultured in vitro, taken after SARS-CoV-2 vaccination. The CDR3 DNA is TGCAGTGCTGGCCGAAGCACCGGGGAGCTGTTTTTT. Translation: CSAGRSTGELFF.